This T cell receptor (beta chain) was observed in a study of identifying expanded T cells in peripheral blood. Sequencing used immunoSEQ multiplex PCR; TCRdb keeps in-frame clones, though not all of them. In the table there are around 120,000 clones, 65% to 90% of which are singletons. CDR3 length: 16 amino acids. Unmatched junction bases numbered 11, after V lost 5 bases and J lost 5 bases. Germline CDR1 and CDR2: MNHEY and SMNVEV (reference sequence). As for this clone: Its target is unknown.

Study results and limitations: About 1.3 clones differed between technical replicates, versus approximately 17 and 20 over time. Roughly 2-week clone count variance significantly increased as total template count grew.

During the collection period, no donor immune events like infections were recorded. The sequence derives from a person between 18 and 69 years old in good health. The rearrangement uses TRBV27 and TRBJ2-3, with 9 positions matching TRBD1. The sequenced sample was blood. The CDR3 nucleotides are TGTGCCAGCAGTGGCCGGGACAGGGTGGCAAGAGATACGCAGTATTTT. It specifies CASSGRDRVARDTQYF.